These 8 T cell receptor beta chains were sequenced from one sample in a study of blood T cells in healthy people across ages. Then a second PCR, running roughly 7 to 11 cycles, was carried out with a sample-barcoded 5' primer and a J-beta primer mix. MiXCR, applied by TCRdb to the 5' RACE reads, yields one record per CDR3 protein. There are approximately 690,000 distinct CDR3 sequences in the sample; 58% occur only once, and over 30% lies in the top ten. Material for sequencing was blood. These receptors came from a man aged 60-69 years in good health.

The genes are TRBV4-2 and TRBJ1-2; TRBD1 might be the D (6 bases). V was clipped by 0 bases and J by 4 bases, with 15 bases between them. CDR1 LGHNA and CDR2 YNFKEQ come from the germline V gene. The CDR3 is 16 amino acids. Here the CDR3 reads CASSQDRGSFTYGYTF. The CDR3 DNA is TGTGCCAGCAGCCAAGATAGGGGGAGTTTTACCTATGGCTACACCTTC.

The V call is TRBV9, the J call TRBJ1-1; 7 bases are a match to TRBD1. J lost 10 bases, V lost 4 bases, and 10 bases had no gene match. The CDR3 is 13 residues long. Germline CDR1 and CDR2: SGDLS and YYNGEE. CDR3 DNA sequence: TGTGCCAGCAGCCCCGGGACAGCCGGAGGAGCTTTCTTT. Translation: CASSPGTAGGAFF.

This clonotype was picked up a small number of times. CDR3 loop: CASSEQGAQYF. CDR3 coding DNA: TGTGCCAGCAGTGAACAGGGGGCCCAGTACTTC. The chain has TRBV25-1 and TRBJ2-7, with 8 positions matching TRBD1. V dropped 2 bases and J dropped 10; count of bases not matched to a gene: 1. Germline V gene sequence: CDR1 MGHDK, CDR2 SYGVNS. This CDR3 has 11 amino acids.

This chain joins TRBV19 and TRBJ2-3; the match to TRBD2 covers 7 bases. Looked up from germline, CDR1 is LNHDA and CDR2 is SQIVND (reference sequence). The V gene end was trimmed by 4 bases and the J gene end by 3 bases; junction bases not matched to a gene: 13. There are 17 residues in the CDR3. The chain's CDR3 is CASSRGTTSSLTDTQYF. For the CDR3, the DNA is TGTGCCAGTAGTAGGGGGACTACCTCCTCACTAACAGATACGCAGTATTTT.

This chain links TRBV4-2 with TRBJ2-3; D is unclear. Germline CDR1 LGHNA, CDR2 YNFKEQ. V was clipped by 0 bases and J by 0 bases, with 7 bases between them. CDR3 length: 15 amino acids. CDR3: CASSQERSSTDTQYF. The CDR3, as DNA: TGTGCCAGCAGCCAAGAGAGATCTAGCACAGATACGCAGTATTTT.

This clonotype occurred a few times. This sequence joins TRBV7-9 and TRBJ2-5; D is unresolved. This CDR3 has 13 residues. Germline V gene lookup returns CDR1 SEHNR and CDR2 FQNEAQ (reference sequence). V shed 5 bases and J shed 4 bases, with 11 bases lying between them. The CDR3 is CASSPQAAETQYF. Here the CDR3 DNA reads TGTGCCAGCAGCCCTCAGGCTGCAGAGACCCAGTACTTC.

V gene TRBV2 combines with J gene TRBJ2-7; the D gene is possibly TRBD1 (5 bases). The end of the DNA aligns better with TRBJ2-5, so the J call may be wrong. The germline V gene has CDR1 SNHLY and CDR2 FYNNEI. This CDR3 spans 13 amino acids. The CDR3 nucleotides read TGTGCCAGCAGTGTAAGGGGATGGGAGACCCAGTACTTC. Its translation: CASSVRGWETQYF.

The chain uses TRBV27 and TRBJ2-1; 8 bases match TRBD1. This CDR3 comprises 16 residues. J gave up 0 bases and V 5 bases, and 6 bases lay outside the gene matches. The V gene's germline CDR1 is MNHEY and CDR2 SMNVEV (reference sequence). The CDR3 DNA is TGTGCCAGCAGTCCCACAGGGGGACCCTCCTACAATGAGCAGTTCTTC. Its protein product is CASSPTGGPSYNEQFF.